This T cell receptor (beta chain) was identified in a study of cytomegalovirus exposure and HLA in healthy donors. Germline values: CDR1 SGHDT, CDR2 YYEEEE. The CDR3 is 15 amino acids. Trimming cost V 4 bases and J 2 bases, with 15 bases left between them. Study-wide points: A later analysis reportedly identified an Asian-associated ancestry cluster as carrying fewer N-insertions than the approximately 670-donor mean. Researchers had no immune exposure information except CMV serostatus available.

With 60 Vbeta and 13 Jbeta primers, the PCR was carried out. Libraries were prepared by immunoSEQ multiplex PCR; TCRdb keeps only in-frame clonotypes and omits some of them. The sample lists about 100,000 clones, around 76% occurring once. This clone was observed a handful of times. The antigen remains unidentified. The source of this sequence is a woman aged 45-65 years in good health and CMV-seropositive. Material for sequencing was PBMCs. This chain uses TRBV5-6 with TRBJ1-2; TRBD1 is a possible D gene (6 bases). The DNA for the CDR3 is TGTGCCAGCAGCAGATGGACAGCTCAAAACTATGGCTACACCTTC. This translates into CASSRWTAQNYGYTF.